These T cell receptor beta chains were read from a single sample in a study of CD8+ T cells in alopecia areata. Some clones are missing from TCRdb's copy, which holds only in-frame ones; the method was immunoSEQ multiplex PCR. Here the sample spans roughly 99,000 clones, 84% being singletons. The sample in question was CD8+ T cells sorted from blood, obtained at week 24, from a patient treated with tofacitinib. The receptors originated from a human donor with alopecia areata. CDR3s include the opening cysteine and the closing phenylalanine or tryptophan. A D gene is named only where the DNA matches it firmly. Clone size appears in some rows only: once, few, many, or a class for an expanded clone.

once TRBJ1-1 NA TRBV19 CASSIDLVQVGANTEAFF TGTGCCAGCAGTATAGATCTTGTTCAAGTAGGGGCGAACACTGAAGCTTTCTTT
NA TRBJ2-2 NA TRBV11-3 CASSPFSPGGELFF TGTGCCAGCAGCCCCTTTTCCCCGGGCGGGGAGCTGTTTTTT
NA TRBJ2-1 NA TRBV5-6 CASSLVAVEQFF TGTGCCAGCAGCTTGGTGGCAGTTGAGCAGTTCTTC
NA TRBJ2-7 TRBD1 TRBV7-2 CASSPGQVYEQYF TGTGCCAGCAGCCCGGGACAGGTCTACGAGCAGTACTTC
once TRBJ2-5 NA TRBV20-1 CSATEGETQYF TGCAGTGCTACAGAGGGTGAGACCCAGTACTTC
NA TRBJ2-5 NA TRBV4-1 CASSQLAGLETQYF TGCGCCAGCAGCCAACTCGCGGGGTTGGAGACCCAGTACTTC
NA TRBJ2-1 TRBD2 TRBV4-3 CASSRIAGPGNEQFF TGCGCCAGCAGCCGAATAGCGGGGCCGGGGAATGAGCAGTTCTTC
NA TRBJ1-4 NA TRBV19 CASTLDPGGNEKLFF TGTGCCAGTACCTTGGACCCGGGAGGAAATGAAAAACTGTTTTTT
NA TRBJ2-7 NA TRBV18 CASSPAQGGLHYEQYF TGTGCCAGCTCACCTGCCCAGGGGGGTCTTCACTACGAGCAGTACTTC
once TRBJ2-2 NA TRBV2 CASRKDQNTGELFF TGTGCCAGCAGGAAGGACCAGAACACCGGGGAGCTGTTTTTT
NA TRBJ2-3 TRBD1 TRBV29-1 CSVNQGQWWYF TGCAGCGTTAATCAGGGACAGTGGTGGTATTTT
NA TRBJ2-6 NA TRBV7-8 CASSGTTGVLSGANVLTF TGTGCCAGCAGCGGGACTACAGGGGTCCTCTCTGGGGCCAACGTCCTGACTTTC
NA TRBJ1-6 TRBD1 TRBV4-3 CASSQGAGGNSPLHF TGCGCCAGCAGCCAAGGAGCAGGGGGTAATTCACCCCTCCACTTT
NA TRBJ2-3 NA TRBV18 CASSPSRTDTQYF TGTGCCAGCTCACCATCAAGGACAGATACGCAGTATTTT
NA TRBJ2-7 TRBD1 TRBV5-1 CASSSNRGLVYEQYF TGCGCCAGCAGCTCAAACAGGGGGCTGGTTTACGAGCAGTACTTC
NA TRBJ2-7 TRBD1 TRBV6-6 CASSYRDSPYEQYF TGTGCCAGCAGTTACCGGGACAGTCCCTACGAGCAGTACTTC
NA TRBJ2-2 NA TRBV19 CASSTGVEYANTGELFF TGTGCCAGTAGTACAGGGGTCGAGTACGCGAACACCGGGGAGCTGTTTTTT
NA TRBJ1-5 TRBD1 TRBV14 CASSDRGSNQPQHF TGTGCCAGCAGTGACAGGGGAAGCAATCAGCCCCAGCATTTT
once TRBJ2-1 TRBD1 TRBV13 CASRTTGEQFF TGTGCCAGCAGAACGACAGGGGAGCAGTTCTTC
NA TRBJ1-5 TRBD1 TRBV2 CASSVHRGRNQPQHF TGTGCCAGCAGTGTTCACAGGGGGCGTAATCAGCCCCAGCATTTT
NA TRBJ2-7 TRBD2 TRBV19 CASSAGTSGSYEQYF TGTGCCAGTAGTGCCGGGACTAGCGGCTCCTACGAGCAGTACTTC
NA TRBJ1-5 NA TRBV19 CASSIYWDQPQHF TGTGCCAGTAGTATATACTGGGATCAGCCCCAGCATTTT
NA TRBJ2-3 NA TRBV2 CASSHRQAVTQYF TGTGCCAGCAGCCACCGACAGGCTGTTACGCAGTATTTT
NA TRBJ2-3 TRBD2 TRBV2 CASSDSGGWTDTQYF TGTGCCAGCAGTGATAGCGGGGGGTGGACAGATACGCAGTATTTT
medium-sized TRBJ2-1 TRBD2 TRBV4-1 CASSQDPGLAGGRGEQFF TGCGCCAGCAGCCAAGATCCGGGACTAGCGGGGGGGCGAGGAGAGCAGTTCTTC
NA TRBJ2-1 NA TRBV2 CASSEGLAPEQFF TGTGCCAGCAGTGAAGGGCTAGCCCCTGAGCAGTTCTTC
once TRBJ2-5 NA TRBV7-8 CASSLDSAVRYF TGTGCCAGCAGCTTAGACTCCGCCGTGCGGTACTTC
NA TRBJ2-7 TRBD1 TRBV7-2 CASSSAGTGIYEQYF TGTGCCAGCAGCTCCGCCGGGACAGGGATCTACGAGCAGTACTTC
NA TRBJ2-7 NA TRBV7-2 CASSLVSYEQYF TGTGCCAGCAGCTTAGTATCTTACGAGCAGTACTTC
NA TRBJ1-1 TRBD1 TRBV19 CASSVRQGRMNTEAFF TGTGCCAGTAGTGTCAGACAGGGGCGCATGAACACTGAAGCTTTCTTT
NA TRBJ1-3 NA TRBV4-2 CASSQDPAIQSIYF TGTGCCAGCAGCCAAGATCCCGCCATCCAGTCCATATATTTT
NA TRBJ2-1 NA TRBV6-5 CASSGAGYEQFF TGTGCCAGCAGTGGGGCAGGGTATGAGCAGTTCTTC
few TRBJ1-2 TRBD1 TRBV7-6 CASSSGQGARGYGYTF TGTGCCAGCAGCTCGGGACAGGGGGCGCGTGGCTATGGCTACACCTTC
NA TRBJ2-5 TRBD2 TRBV5-1 CASSTGLAGAETQYF TGCGCCAGCAGCACCGGACTAGCGGGGGCTGAGACCCAGTACTTC
NA TRBJ1-5 NA TRBV6-5 CASRPGINQPQHF TGTGCCAGCAGGCCAGGCATCAATCAGCCCCAGCATTTT
NA TRBJ2-7 NA TRBV5-6 CASSLDSYYEQYF TGTGCCAGCAGCCTAGACAGCTACTACGAGCAGTACTTC
NA TRBJ1-1 NA TRBV5-1 CASSLGGGAPGMDTEAFF TGCGCCAGCAGCTTGGGCGGAGGGGCCCCAGGGATGGACACTGAAGCTTTCTTT
NA TRBJ2-7 TRBD2 TRBV29-1 CSVDSGLAGGIDEQYF TGCAGCGTTGATTCGGGGCTAGCGGGGGGGATTGACGAGCAGTACTTC
NA TRBJ2-7 NA TRBV7-2 CASSPTRTYEQYF TGTGCCAGCAGCCCTACTAGGACCTACGAGCAGTACTTC
once TRBJ2-7 TRBD2 TRBV29-1 CSVIAGGEYYEQYF TGCAGCGTAATAGCGGGGGGAGAGTACTACGAGCAGTACTTC
NA TRBJ2-7 NA TRBV27 CASSDLGAPYEQYF TGTGCCAGCAGTGATCTCGGGGCACCCTACGAGCAGTACTTC
NA TRBJ2-1 TRBD1 TRBV29-1 CSARDRDNEQFF TGCAGCGCCCGGGACAGAGACAATGAGCAGTTCTTC
NA TRBJ1-2 NA TRBV5-4 CASSERSGMRGYTF TGTGCCAGCAGCGAAAGGTCAGGGATGAGGGGCTACACCTTC
NA TRBJ2-3 NA TRBV25-1 CASSEGGQGTQYF TGTGCCAGCAGTGAAGGTGGACAAGGGACGCAGTATTTT
NA TRBJ2-5 TRBD2 TRBV2 CASSGLAGQQETQYF TGTGCCAGCAGTGGACTAGCGGGGCAACAAGAGACCCAGTACTTC
once TRBJ2-7 NA TRBV4-3 CASSQDRIVGAGGEQYF TGCGCCAGCAGCCAAGATCGAATAGTCGGGGCCGGGGGCGAGCAGTACTTC
NA TRBJ2-7 NA TRBV13 CASSPPTGRRYEQYF TGTGCCAGCAGCCCCCCCACGGGGCGACGCTACGAGCAGTACTTC
NA TRBJ2-1 TRBD1 TRBV7-9 CASSLGQGAYNEQFF TGTGCCAGCAGCTTAGGGCAGGGGGCGTACAATGAGCAGTTCTTC
NA TRBJ2-1 NA TRBV4-2 CASSQEFQYNEQFF TGTGCCAGCAGCCAAGAGTTCCAGTACAATGAGCAGTTCTTC
NA TRBJ2-3 NA TRBV29-1 CSADSEDTQYF TGCAGCGCCGACAGTGAGGATACGCAGTATTTT
NA TRBJ2-7 TRBD2 TRBV29-1 CSAPREGTRTYEQYF TGCAGCGCTCCCCGGGAGGGGACCAGGACCTACGAGCAGTACTTC
few TRBJ1-1 TRBD1 TRBV4-2 CASSQVAGGNTEAFF TGTGCCAGCAGCCAAGTGGCAGGGGGGAACACTGAAGCTTTCTTT
NA TRBJ2-2 NA TRBV5-1 CASSWTRGSTGELFF TGCGCCAGCAGCTGGACTAGGGGGAGCACCGGGGAGCTGTTTTTT